This T cell receptor beta chain stems from a study of OX40 agonist ivuxolimab in advanced cancers. Study in general: Earlier anti-PD-1, anti-PD-L1 or anti-CTLA-4 therapy was permitted; 40% had received some.

The assay was immunoSEQ multiplex PCR, and TCRdb's table has in-frame clones only and misses some. This table holds some 67,000 clones, around 84% found once. The germline CDR1 and CDR2 sequences are MRHNA and SNTAGT. Trimming shortened V by 2 bases and J by 3 bases, and 7 bases separated the two germline ends. This CDR3 is built from 13 residues. The source is an adult with an advanced solid tumor such as melanoma, head and neck, liver or kidney cancer. This chain uses TRBV6-4 with TRBJ1-2; unclear D gene. The sequencing used CD4+ or CD8+ T cells sorted from blood, collected in a trial of the OX40 agonist ivuxolimab. CDR3 in DNA: TGTGCCAGCAGTGACGAGGGTGACTATGGCTACACCTTC. This translates into CASSDEGDYGYTF.